The present T cell receptor beta chain was sequenced within a study of patients and donors after allogeneic stem cell transplantation (TCRdb year 2020). The library was produced with RT-PCR. The sequencing machine was a NextSeq 550. Using fastp trimming at Q25 and MiXCR clonotype assembly, TCRdb reanalyzed the public sequencing data and kept in-frame beta chains. Rows with a matching CDR3 protein are joined into one entry that keeps the most common DNA and genes. The sample table holds 30,000 or so distinct CDR3 sequences, of which nearly 7% were seen once. The ten largest clones add up to about 35% of the sample. In its sample, this clonotype was seen a few times. Its binding antigen is unknown. The record has no base qualities; no much larger clone is one base away. CDR1 and CDR2 are drawn from the germline V gene (reference sequence): MNHNY, SVGAGI. The CDR3 has 16 amino acids, counting the end cysteine and phenylalanine. Only the CDR3 DNA is retained, 48 bases long and in frame from the first base. V ends up 6 bases short and J 3 bases short, with an unmatched junction base count of 9.

Recombination linked TRBV6-6 to TRBJ2-1, with 9 bases aligning to TRBD1. The sequenced sample consisted of blood, either unsorted or a sorted T cell fraction (not recorded which). This receptor was identified in a human donor who was either an allogeneic HSCT recipient or a stem cell or donor lymphocyte infusion donor (not recorded which). It is not recorded whose cells these are; they may come from a transplant donor. The DNA sequence follows: TGTGCCAGCAGACTCTTTACAGGGGGCTACTACAATGAGCAGTTCTTC. This sequence encodes CASRLFTGGYYNEQFF.